These T cell receptor beta chains were read from a single sample in a study of T cell repertoires in cytomegalovirus infection. TCRdb ran MiXCR on the reads and lists one entry per CDR3 protein. The profile shows fewer than 1,000,000 distinct CDR3 sequences, 30% to 40% of them singletons. These receptors have no identified antigens. The sequencing here drew on cultured CD8+ T cells from PBMCs, taken from culture after CMV antigen stimulation. These receptors came from a human donor in good health (CMV status not recorded). Some clones in this sample may be carry-over from other donors' samples. Both conserved end residues are part of each CDR3. Each record gives: D gene, clone size, J gene, CDR3 length, V gene, CDR3 protein, CDR3 DNA. A D gene is named only where the DNA matches it firmly. Clone size is stated in some rows and not others, as once, few, many or a class when expanded.

NA | NA | TRBJ2-5 | 13 | TRBV9 | CASSVTPRETQYF | TGTGCCAGCAGCGTAACCCCCCGGGAGACCCAGTACTTC
NA | NA | TRBJ2-3 | 16 | TRBV7-6 | CASSLRSTISTDTQYF | TGTGCCAGCAGCTTAAGGTCGACCATAAGCACAGATACGCAGTATTTT
TRBD2 | many | TRBJ2-1 | 12 | TRBV2 | CASLGGYNEQFF | TGTGCCAGCTTGGGGGGGTACAATGAGCAGTTCTTC
TRBD1 | few | TRBJ2-7 | 13 | TRBV7-9 | CASSETGVDEQYF | TGTGCCAGCAGCGAGACAGGGGTCGACGAGCAGTACTTC
NA | once | TRBJ2-1 | 14 | TRBV27 | CASSTGRFGNEQFF | TGTGCCAGCAGCACTGGCCGTTTCGGCAATGAGCAGTTCTTC
NA | NA | TRBJ1-2 | 14 | TRBV6-1 | CASSYYSPFSGYTF | TGTGCCAGCAGTTACTACAGCCCCTTCAGTGGCTACACCTTC
NA | NA | TRBJ1-1 | 12 | TRBV6-6 | CASRMGNTEAFF | TGTGCCAGCAGGATGGGTAACACTGAAGCTTTCTTT
NA | NA | TRBJ1-2 | 15 | TRBV29-1 | CSVFDGDGDNYGYTF | TGCAGCGTGTTCGATGGAGACGGCGATAACTATGGCTACACCTTC
NA | NA | TRBJ2-5 | 15 | TRBV13 | CASSLGSSNQETQYF | TGTGCCAGCAGCTTAGGGTCTAGCAACCAAGAGACCCAGTACTTC
NA | many | TRBJ1-5 | 14 | TRBV7-9 | CASSLGGGRQPQHF | TGTGCCAGCAGCTTAGGGGGAGGGAGGCAGCCCCAGCATTTT
NA | once | TRBJ2-2 | 13 | TRBV12-3/TRBV12-4 | CASSLAIGGELFF | TGTGCCAGCAGTTTAGCCATCGGGGGGGAGCTGTTTTTT
TRBD1 | many | TRBJ2-2 | 13 | TRBV7-6 | CASLTGTTGELFF | TGTGCCAGCTTGACAGGGACGACCGGGGAGCTGTTTTTT
NA | NA | TRBJ2-3 | 14 | TRBV11-1 | CASSPRGAADTQYF | TGTGCCAGCAGTCCCCGGGGGGCCGCAGATACGCAGTATTTT
NA | NA | TRBJ1-2 | 12 | TRBV29-1 | CSGDGVASGYTF | TGCAGCGGAGACGGGGTAGCCAGTGGCTACACCTTC
NA | few | TRBJ1-3 | 15 | TRBV7-9 | CASIMGGQPGNTIYF | TGTGCCAGCATCATGGGCGGACAGCCTGGAAACACCATATATTTT
TRBD1 | NA | TRBJ1-4 | 11 | TRBV2 | CANLRDRRIFF | TGTGCCAACCTTCGGGACAGGAGAATATTTTTT
NA | many | TRBJ2-3 | 13 | TRBV2 | CASTGGSTDTQYF | TGTGCCAGCACTGGGGGTAGCACAGATACGCAGTATTTT
TRBD2 | few | TRBJ2-3 | 17 | TRBV6-4 | CASSDSDSGGAVDTQYF | TGTGCCAGCAGTGACTCGGATAGCGGGGGGGCCGTAGATACGCAGTATTTT
NA | many | TRBJ2-1 | 16 | TRBV6-1 | CASSEAGTGWYNEQFF | TGTGCCAGCAGTGAAGCAGGCACAGGGTGGTACAATGAGCAGTTCTTC
TRBD1 | many | TRBJ1-5 | 16 | TRBV11-2 | CASSLGTGGRNQPQHF | TGTGCCAGCAGCTTAGGGACAGGGGGCCGCAATCAGCCCCAGCATTTT
NA | few | TRBJ1-1 | 13 | TRBV12-3/TRBV12-4 | CASSFLLGQEAFF | TGTGCCAGCAGTTTCCTTCTCGGACAGGAAGCTTTCTTT
TRBD2 | NA | TRBJ2-2 | 16 | TRBV20-1 | CSAWFRAGGQSGELFF | TGCAGTGCTTGGTTCCGGGCGGGGGGGCAGTCCGGGGAGCTGTTTTTT